The next 14 T cell receptor beta chains were all read from a single sample in a study of tumor-infiltrating lymphocytes in primary liver carcinoma. Scientists recovered RNA and DNA together from approximately 20-30 mg of unsorted bulk tissue. The authors made TCR beta cDNA from around 500 ng total RNA with a constant-region primer. Amplification in three nested multiplex PCR rounds with slightly modified ARM-PCR gave rise to TCR beta libraries. For roughly 11 cycles apiece, the opening two PCR rounds ran with TRBV1-TRBV30 forward primers and a C-beta reverse primer. One entry per CDR3 protein, called by TCRdb with MiXCR from the multiplex PCR reads. The sample has about 64,000 distinct CDR3 sequences, about three quarters seen once. The sequencing sample was made of liver tumor tissue from sampling region 4. Subset here: tumor region T4, right-lateral pole. These receptors originate from a man between 35 and 55 years old with primary liver carcinoma and hepatitis B virus infection.

This clonotype was picked up a small number of times. Mismatch with germline at one junction end may stem from a read error. The chain couples TRBV29-1 to TRBJ2-3; the match to TRBD2 covers 7 bases. This CDR3 spans 15 amino acids. CDR1 is SQVTM, CDR2 ANQGSEA, per germline. The CDR3 loop is CSTRPRERGTDTHYF. The DNA for the CDR3 is TGCAGCACCCGGCCGCGGGAGAGGGGCACAGATACGCACTATTTT.

By share, this clonotype counts as large. This sequence joins TRBV11-2 and TRBJ2-5; D call uncertain. V lost 3 bases, J lost 5 bases, and 16 bases lay in between. The length of the CDR3 is 15 residues. CDR1 SGHAT and CDR2 FQNNGV come from the germline V gene. The CDR3 DNA reads TGTGCCAGCAGCTTCGAGTGGAATCAGAGGGAGACCCAGTACTTC. It codes for CASSFEWNQRETQYF.

The chain employs TRBV12-3 or TRBV12-4 and TRBJ1-1; unclear D gene. With 7 bases removed from V and 5 bases from J, the gap between germline ends came to 14 bases. This CDR3 contains 13 residues. The CDR3 sequence is CASIMMGKTEAFF. The CDR3 coding sequence is TGTGCCAGCATCATGATGGGGAAGACTGAAGCTTTCTTT.

Turning to this clonotype: A read error is likely, as this CDR3 ends without the conserved phenylalanine or tryptophan. The CDR3 coding sequence is TGTGCCAGCAGCTTAGATCTCGGGATTATCTACGAGCAGTACCTG. Encoded protein: CASSLDLGIIYEQYL. This chain joins TRBV11-2 and TRBJ2-7; tentatively, D is TRBD2 (5 bases). The CDR3 is made up of 15 amino acids. Trimming took 0 bases from V and 3 from J, leaving 12 bases between them. Per the germline V gene, CDR1 is SGHAT and CDR2 is FQNNGV.

Turning to this clonotype: As the CDR3 is not closed by the conserved phenylalanine or tryptophan, this likely results from a read error. The gene calls are TRBV11-2 and TRBJ2-1; a possible D gene is TRBD2 (5 bases). The CDR3 loop spans 16 amino acids. The V and J ends lost 0 bases and 7 bases respectively, with 16 bases between them. CDR1 SGHAT and CDR2 FQNNGV come from the germline V gene. The CDR3 is CASSLELLSGINEQFL. Written as DNA, the CDR3 is TGTGCCAGCAGCTTAGAGCTCCTATCGGGAATAAATGAGCAGTTCCTC.

Comment on this clonotype: This clone may be a read error of a much larger clone one base away. The genes are TRBV6-5 and TRBJ1-5; 12 bases are shared with TRBD1. This CDR3 is built from 17 residues. The germline gives CDR1 MNHEY, CDR2 SVGAGI. V dropped 6 bases and J dropped 2; count of bases not matched to a gene: 8. DNA for the CDR3: TGTGCCAGCAGCCATGGGACAGGGGGCCGGGGCAATCAGCCCCAGCATTTT. This translates into CASSHGTGGRGNQPQHF.

V gene TRBV5-4 combines with J gene TRBJ2-5; the D gene is possibly TRBD1 (8 bases). The V gene's germline CDR1 is SGHNT and CDR2 YYREEE (reference sequence). V was clipped by 4 bases and J by 11 bases, with 15 bases between them. CDR3 size: 12 residues. In nucleotides, the CDR3 is TGTGCCAGCAGCCAACAGGGGGGGACACAGTACTTC. Its translation is CASSQQGGTQYF.

Regarding this clonotype: One end of the junction varies from germline; a read error may be responsible. This chain uses TRBV29-1 with TRBJ2-7; possible D gene TRBD1, 7 bases. Germline V lookup: CDR1 SQVTM, CDR2 ANQGSEA. The CDR3 is 15 residues long. The CDR3: CSLEDPGGSSYEQYF. The CDR3 nucleotides are TGCAGCCTTGAAGATCCAGGGGGGAGCTCCTACGAGCAGTACTTC.

Details on this clonotype: The junction departs from germline at one end; a sequencing error may be responsible. This chain links TRBV6-5 with TRBJ2-3; 7 bases match TRBD2. The CDR3 is 12 residues long. Germline V CDR1 and CDR2: MNHEY, SVGAGI. The CDR3 reads CASSLSGMGLHF. The CDR3 region has the DNA TGTGCCAGCAGTCTCAGCGGGATGGGACTGCACTTT.

This clonotype was seen more than once but under ten times. The junction differs from germline at one of its ends, possibly a read error. The V and J genes are TRBV6-2 or TRBV6-3 and TRBJ2-2; a possible D gene is TRBD2 (5 bases). Looked up from germline, CDR1 is MNHEY and CDR2 is SVGEGT. The CDR3 is made up of 14 amino acids. The CDR3 nucleotides read TGTGCCAGCAGTTACACAGTTAACACCGGGGAGATGTTTTTC. Translating it yields CASSYTVNTGEMFF.

This clonotype was counted ten times or more. The junction departs from the called germline gene at one end, perhaps through a read error. This chain links TRBV13 with TRBJ2-1; 8 bases match TRBD2. The V gene's germline CDR1 is PRHDT and CDR2 FYEKMQ (reference sequence). This CDR3 has 13 residues. The CDR3 loop is CASSLTSGNEQLF. The CDR3 region has the DNA TGTGCCAGCAGCTTAACTAGCGGCAATGAGCAGCTCTTC.

The V call is TRBV6-5, the J call TRBJ2-7; 9 bases fit TRBD1. The CDR3 covers 15 residues. The germline gives CDR1 MNHEY, CDR2 SVGAGI. DNA of the CDR3: TGTGCGAGTAGTTACGCCTCAGACGGGACAGGGGAGCAGTACTTC. This translates into CASSYASDGTGEQYF.

V usage is TRBV6-1 and J usage is TRBJ2-1; a weak D match, TRBD2 (6 bases). The CDR3 is 14 amino acids. The V gene's germline CDR1 is MNHNS and CDR2 SASEGT. Between the trimmed V and J ends, which lost 10 bases and 9 bases, there was a span of 22 bases. The CDR3 DNA reads as TGTGCCACCAGGGCGGAGGGCCGTACGGGTGAGCAGTTCTTC. This translates into CATRAEGRTGEQFF.

This clonotype was detected many times. This chain joins TRBV5-1 and TRBJ2-3; a weak D match, TRBD1 (6 bases). Deletions cut 1 base from V and 0 bases from J, with 12 bases between. From germline, CDR1 is SGHRS and CDR2 YFSETQ. The CDR3 has 16 amino acids. CDR3 bases: TGCGCCAGCAGCTTGAACGGCAGGGGAAGCACAGATACGCAGTATTTT. Translation gives CASSLNGRGSTDTQYF.